One T cell receptor (beta chain) is described in this entry. The antigen is not known. The sample originates from a study of immune cell composition in non-small cell lung cancer. Study conclusions and caveats: Around four fifths of squamous and under 35% of adenocarcinoma cases had tumour-associated clones >0.5%.

Template was genomic DNA from frozen, unsorted single-cell suspensions. The table came from immunoSEQ multiplex PCR; TCRdb's copy has only in-frame clones and leaves some out. This sample has several thousand clones, with just under 80% found just once. This CDR3 has 14 residues. Germline-derived CDR1 and CDR2 are LGHNA and YSLEER. The trim removed 2 bases at V and 4 bases at J, leaving 1 base unmatched. Material for sequencing was lung tumor tissue. The TCR was taken from a human donor with non-small cell lung cancer. The J gene is TRBJ2-5, the V gene TRBV4-3; 10 bases are shared with TRBD2. The CDR3 DNA reads TGCGCCAGCAGCCAACTAGCGGGGGTAGAGACCCAGTACTTC. Amino acid sequence: CASSQLAGVETQYF.